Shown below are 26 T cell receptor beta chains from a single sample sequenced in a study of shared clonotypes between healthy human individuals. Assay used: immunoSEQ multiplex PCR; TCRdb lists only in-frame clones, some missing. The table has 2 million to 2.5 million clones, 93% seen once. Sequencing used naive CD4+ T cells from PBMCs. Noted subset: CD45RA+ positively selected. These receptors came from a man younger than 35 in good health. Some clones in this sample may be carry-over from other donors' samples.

The CDR3 spells CASSLVIGRTDTQYF. Here the CDR3 DNA reads TGTGCCAGCAGCCTCGTTATTGGTCGCACAGATACGCAGTATTTT. V usage is TRBV7-2 and J usage is TRBJ2-3; no firm D call. Trimming left V 5 bases short and J 1 base short, with 13 bases between. The germline V gene encodes CDR1 SGHTA and CDR2 FQGNSA. The CDR3 covers 15 residues.

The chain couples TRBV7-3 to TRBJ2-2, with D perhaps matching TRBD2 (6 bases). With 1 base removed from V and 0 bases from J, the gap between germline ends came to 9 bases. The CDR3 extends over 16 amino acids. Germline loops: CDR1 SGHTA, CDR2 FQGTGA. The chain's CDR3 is CASSLNSGSNTGELFF. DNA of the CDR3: TGTGCCAGCAGCTTAAATAGCGGATCGAACACCGGGGAGCTGTTTTTT. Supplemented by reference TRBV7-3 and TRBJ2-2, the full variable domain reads GAGVSQTPSNKVTEKGKYVELRCDPISGHTALYWYRQSLGQGPEFLIYFQGTGAADDSGLPNDRFFAVRPEGSVSTLKIQRTERGDSAVYLCASSLNSGSNTGELFFGEGSRLTVL.

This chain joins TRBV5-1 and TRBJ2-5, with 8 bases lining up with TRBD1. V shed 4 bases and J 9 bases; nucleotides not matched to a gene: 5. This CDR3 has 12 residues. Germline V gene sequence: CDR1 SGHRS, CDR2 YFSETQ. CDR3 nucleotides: TGCGCCAGCAGCCAATACAGGGGGTCCCAGTACTTC. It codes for CASSQYRGSQYF. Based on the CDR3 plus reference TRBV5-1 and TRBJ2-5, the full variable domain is KAGVTQTPRYLIKTRGQQVTLSCSPISGHRSVSWYQQTPGQGLQFLFEYFSETQRNKGNFPGRFSGRQFSNSRSEMNVSTLELGDSALYLCASSQYRGSQYFGPGTRLLVL.

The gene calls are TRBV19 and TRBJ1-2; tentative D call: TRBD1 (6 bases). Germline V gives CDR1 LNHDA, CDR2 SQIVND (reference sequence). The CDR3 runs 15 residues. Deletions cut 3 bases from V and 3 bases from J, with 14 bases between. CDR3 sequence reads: CASSIGPGVDYGYTF. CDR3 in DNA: TGTGCCAGTAGTATCGGGCCAGGGGTGGACTATGGCTACACCTTC.

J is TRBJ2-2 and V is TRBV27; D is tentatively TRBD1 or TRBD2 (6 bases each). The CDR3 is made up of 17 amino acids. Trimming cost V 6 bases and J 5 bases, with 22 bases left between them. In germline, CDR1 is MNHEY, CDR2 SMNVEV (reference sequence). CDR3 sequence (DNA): TGTGCCAGCAGAGGGACACATCAAGCGCGGGGAACCGGGGAGCTGTTTTTT. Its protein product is CASRGTHQARGTGELFF.

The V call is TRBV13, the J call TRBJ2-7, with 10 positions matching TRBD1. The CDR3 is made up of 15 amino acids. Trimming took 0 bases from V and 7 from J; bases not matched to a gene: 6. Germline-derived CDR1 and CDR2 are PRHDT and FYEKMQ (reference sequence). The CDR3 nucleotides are TGTGCCAGCAGCTTAGGCGGGACAGGGGTCGTAGAGCAGTACTTC. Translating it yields CASSLGGTGVVEQYF. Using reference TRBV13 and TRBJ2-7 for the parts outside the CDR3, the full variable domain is AAGVIQSPRHLIKEKRETATLKCYPIPRHDTVYWYQQGPGQDPQFLISFYEKMQSDKGSIPDRFSAQQFSDYHSELNMSSLELGDSALYFCASSLGGTGVVEQYFGPGTRLTVT.

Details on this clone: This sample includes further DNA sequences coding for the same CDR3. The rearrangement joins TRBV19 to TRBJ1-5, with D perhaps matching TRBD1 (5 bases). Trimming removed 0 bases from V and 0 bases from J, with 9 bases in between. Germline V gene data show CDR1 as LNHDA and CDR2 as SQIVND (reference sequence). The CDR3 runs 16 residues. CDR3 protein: CASSIDRAYSNQPQHF. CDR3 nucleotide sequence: TGTGCCAGTAGTATAGACAGGGCATATAGCAATCAGCCCCAGCATTTT.

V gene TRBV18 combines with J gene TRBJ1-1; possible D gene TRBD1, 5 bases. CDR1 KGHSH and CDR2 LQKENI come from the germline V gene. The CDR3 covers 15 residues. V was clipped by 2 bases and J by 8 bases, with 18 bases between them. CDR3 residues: CASSPGATPGTEAFF. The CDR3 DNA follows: TGTGCCAGCTCACCAGGGGCAACACCGGGGACCGAAGCTTTCTTT.

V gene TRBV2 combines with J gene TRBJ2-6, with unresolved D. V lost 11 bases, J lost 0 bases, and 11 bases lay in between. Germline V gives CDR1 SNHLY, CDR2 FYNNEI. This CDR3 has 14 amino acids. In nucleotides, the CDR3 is TGTGCCTCCGGTCAGGTCTCTGGGGCCAACGTCCTGACTTTC. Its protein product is CASGQVSGANVLTF.

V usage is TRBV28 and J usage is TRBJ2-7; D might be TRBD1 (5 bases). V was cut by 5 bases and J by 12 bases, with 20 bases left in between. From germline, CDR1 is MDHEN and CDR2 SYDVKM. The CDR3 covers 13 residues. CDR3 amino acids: CASSEGQALRVYF. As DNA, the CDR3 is TGTGCCAGCAGTGAAGGACAAGCCCTACGAGTGTACTTC.

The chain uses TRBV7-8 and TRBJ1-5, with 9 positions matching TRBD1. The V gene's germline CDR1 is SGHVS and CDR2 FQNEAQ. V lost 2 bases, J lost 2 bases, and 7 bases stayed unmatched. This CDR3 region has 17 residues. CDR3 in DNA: TGTGCCAGCAGCTTACTCGACAGGGGGAAGGGCAATCAGCCCCAGCATTTT. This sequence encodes CASSLLDRGKGNQPQHF. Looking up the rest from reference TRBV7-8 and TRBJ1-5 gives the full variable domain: GAGVSQSPRYKVAKRGQDVALRCDPISGHVSLFWYQQALGQGPEFLTYFQNEAQLDKSGLPSDRFFAERPEGSVSTLKIQRTQQEDSAVYLCASSLLDRGKGNQPQHFGDGTRLSIL.

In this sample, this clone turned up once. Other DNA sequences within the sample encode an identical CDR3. CDR3 sequence (DNA): TGTGCCAGTAGTATTCAGGCTAGCACAGATACGCAGTATTTT. Encoded protein: CASSIQASTDTQYF. The chain links TRBV19 to TRBJ2-3; no firm D call. This CDR3 spans 14 amino acids. V was cut by 3 bases and J by 0 bases, with 7 bases left in between. Germline loops: CDR1 LNHDA, CDR2 SQIVND (reference sequence). Based on the CDR3 plus reference TRBV19 and TRBJ2-3, the full variable domain is DGGITQSPKYLFRKEGQNVTLSCEQNLNHDAMYWYRQDPGQGLRLIYYSQIVNDFQKGDIAEGYSVSREKKESFPLTVTSAQKNPTAFYLCASSIQASTDTQYFGPGTRLTVL.

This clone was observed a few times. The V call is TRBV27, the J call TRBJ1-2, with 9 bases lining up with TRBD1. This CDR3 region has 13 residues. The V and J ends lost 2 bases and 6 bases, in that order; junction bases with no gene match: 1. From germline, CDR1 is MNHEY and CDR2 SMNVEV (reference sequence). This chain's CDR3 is CASSLGTGNGYTF. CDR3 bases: TGTGCCAGCAGTTTAGGGACAGGGAATGGCTACACCTTC.

The CDR3 spells CASSKGWYEQYF. The CDR3 DNA reads TGTGCCAGCAGCAAAGGATGGTACGAGCAGTACTTC. The chain uses TRBV21-1 and TRBJ2-7. TRBV21-1 is labeled a pseudogene. This CDR3 is 12 amino acids long.

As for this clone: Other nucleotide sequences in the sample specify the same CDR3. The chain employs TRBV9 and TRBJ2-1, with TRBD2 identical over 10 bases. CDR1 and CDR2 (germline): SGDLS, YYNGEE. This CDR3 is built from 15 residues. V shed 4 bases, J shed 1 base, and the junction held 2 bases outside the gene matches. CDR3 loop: CASSRTSGSYNEQFF. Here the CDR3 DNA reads TGTGCCAGCAGCCGGACTAGCGGTTCCTACAATGAGCAGTTCTTC.

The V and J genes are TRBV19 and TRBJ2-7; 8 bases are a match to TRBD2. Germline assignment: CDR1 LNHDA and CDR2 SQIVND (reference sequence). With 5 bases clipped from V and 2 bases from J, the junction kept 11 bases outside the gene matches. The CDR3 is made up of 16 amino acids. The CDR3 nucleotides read TGTGCCAGTAGTCGAGCGGGGGAGCGGGGGACCTACGAGCAGTACTTC. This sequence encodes CASSRAGERGTYEQYF.

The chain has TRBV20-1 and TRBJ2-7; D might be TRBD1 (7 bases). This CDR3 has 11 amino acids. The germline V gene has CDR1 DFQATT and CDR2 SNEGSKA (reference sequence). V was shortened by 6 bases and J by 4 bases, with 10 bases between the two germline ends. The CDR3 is CSAGGQYEQYF. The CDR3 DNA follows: TGCAGTGCCGGGGGACAGTACGAGCAGTACTTC.

The DNA for the CDR3 is TGCAGCGTTGTTCGTGCTAGCGGTACCTACGAGCAGTACTTC. Its protein is CSVVRASGTYEQYF. V is TRBV29-1 and J is TRBJ2-7; 7 bases are a match to TRBD2. CDR1 and CDR2 (germline): SQVTM, ANQGSEA. J lost 2 bases, V lost 4 bases, and 8 bases had no gene match. CDR3 length: 14 amino acids.

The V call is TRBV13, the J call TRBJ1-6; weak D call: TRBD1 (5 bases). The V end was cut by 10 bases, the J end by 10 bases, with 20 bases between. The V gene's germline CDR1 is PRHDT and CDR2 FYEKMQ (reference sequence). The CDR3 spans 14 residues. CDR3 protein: CATATEQRISPLHF. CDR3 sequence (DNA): TGTGCCACCGCGACAGAGCAAAGAATCTCACCCCTCCACTTT.

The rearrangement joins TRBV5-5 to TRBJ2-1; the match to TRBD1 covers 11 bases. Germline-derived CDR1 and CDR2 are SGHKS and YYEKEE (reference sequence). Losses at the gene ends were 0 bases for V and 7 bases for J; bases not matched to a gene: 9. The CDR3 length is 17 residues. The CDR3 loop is CASSLAQRGQGVNEQFF. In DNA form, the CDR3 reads TGTGCCAGCAGCTTGGCGCAGAGGGGACAGGGGGTGAATGAGCAGTTCTTC.

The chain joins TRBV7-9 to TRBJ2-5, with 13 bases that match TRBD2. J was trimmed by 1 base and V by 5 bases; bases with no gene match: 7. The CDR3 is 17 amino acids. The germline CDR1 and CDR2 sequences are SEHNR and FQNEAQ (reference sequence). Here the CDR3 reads CASSHPRTSGSQETQYF. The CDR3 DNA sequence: TGTGCCAGCAGCCACCCCCGGACTAGCGGGAGCCAAGAGACCCAGTACTTC.

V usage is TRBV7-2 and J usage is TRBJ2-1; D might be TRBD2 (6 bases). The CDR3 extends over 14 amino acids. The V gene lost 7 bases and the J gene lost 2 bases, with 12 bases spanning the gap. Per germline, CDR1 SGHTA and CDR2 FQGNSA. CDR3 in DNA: TGTGCCAGCACCCTAGCGCATACCTACAATGAGCAGTTCTTC. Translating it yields CASTLAHTYNEQFF.

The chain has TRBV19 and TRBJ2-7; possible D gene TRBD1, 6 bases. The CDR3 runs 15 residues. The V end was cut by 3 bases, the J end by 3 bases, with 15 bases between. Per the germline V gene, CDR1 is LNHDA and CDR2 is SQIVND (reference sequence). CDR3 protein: CASSIRGGQHYEQYF. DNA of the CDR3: TGTGCCAGTAGTATCCGAGGGGGTCAACACTACGAGCAGTACTTC.

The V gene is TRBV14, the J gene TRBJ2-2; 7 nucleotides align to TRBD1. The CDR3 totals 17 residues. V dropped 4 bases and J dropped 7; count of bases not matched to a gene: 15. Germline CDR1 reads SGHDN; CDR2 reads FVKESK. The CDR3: CASSRKASVQGSGELFF. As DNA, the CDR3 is TGTGCCAGCAGCCGCAAGGCGTCGGTACAGGGGAGCGGGGAGCTGTTTTTT.

CDR3 region: CASSLGPRGGIQETQYF. DNA of the CDR3: TGTGCCAGCAGCTTAGGCCCCCGCGGGGGAATCCAAGAGACCCAGTACTTC. The chain links TRBV7-2 to TRBJ2-5, with 7 bases fitting TRBD2. Germline trimming cut 1 base from V and 1 base from J; bases unmatched to any gene: 9. The CDR3 has 17 amino acids. Germline CDR1 is SGHTA and CDR2 is FQGNSA.

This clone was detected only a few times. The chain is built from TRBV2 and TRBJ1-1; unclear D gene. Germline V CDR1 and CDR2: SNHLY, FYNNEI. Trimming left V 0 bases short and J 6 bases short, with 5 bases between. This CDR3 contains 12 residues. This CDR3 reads CASSEAESEAFF. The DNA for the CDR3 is TGTGCCAGCAGTGAAGCTGAATCTGAAGCTTTCTTT. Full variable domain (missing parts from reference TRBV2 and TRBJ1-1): EPEVTQTPSHQVTQMGQEVILRCVPISNHLYFYWYRQILGQKVEFLVSFYNNEISEKSEIFDDQFSVERPDGSNFTLKIRSTKLEDSAMYFCASSEAESEAFFGQGTRLTVV.